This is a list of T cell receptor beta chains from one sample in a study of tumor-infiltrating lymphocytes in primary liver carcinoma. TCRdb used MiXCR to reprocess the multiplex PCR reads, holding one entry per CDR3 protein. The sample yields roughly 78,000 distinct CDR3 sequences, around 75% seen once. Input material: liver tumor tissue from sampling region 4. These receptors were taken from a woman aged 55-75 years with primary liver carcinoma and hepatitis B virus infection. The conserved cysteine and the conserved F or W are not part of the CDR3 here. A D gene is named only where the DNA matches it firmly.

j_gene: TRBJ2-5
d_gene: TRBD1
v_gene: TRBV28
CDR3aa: ASSLDRGGTQY

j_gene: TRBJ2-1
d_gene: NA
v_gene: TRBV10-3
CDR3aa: ATSELNEQF

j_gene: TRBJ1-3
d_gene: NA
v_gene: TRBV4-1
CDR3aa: ASSQQGSGDTIY

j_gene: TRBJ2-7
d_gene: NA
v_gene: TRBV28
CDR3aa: AIGRDWSSYEQY

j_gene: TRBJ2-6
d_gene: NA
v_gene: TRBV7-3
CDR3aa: ASSLNPLSGANVLT

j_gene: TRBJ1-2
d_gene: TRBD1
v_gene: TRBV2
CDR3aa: ASRDLQGYYGYT

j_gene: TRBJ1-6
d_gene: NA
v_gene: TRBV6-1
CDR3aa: ASSEILGTPLH

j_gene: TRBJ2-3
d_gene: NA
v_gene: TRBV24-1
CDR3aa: ATSDRTASTDTQY

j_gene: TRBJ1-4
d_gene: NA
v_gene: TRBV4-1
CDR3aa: ASSQEEGRGDRQEKLF

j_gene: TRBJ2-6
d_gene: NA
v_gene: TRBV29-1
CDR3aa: SVADRLTGANVLT

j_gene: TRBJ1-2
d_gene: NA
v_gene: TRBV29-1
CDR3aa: SVEGRGYDYT

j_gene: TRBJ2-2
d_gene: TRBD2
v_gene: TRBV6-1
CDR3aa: ASSDTSALSGELF

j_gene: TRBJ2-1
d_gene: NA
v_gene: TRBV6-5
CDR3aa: TSSVQGRVYNEQF

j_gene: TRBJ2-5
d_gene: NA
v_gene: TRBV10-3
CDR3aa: AIGESAAQETEY

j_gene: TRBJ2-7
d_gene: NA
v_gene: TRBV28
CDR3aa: ASSKGSYERY

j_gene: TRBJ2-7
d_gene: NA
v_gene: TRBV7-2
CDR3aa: ASGLQGRYEQY

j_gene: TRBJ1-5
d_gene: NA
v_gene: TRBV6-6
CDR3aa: ASSYSPELWGVNQPRH

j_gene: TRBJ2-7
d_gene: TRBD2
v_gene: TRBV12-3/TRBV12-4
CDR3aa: ASSPSSGRCYEQY

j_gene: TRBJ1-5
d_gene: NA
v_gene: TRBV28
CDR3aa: VSGLSGAVNQPQH

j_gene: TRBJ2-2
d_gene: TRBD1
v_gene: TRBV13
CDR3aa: ASRRWTGIDTGELF

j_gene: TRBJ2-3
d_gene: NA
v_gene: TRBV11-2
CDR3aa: SSSLGGLTYTSGTQY

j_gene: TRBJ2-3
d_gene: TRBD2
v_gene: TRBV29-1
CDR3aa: SVDRLAGDTDTQY

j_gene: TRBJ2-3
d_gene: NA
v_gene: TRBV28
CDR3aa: ASSPWKDTQY

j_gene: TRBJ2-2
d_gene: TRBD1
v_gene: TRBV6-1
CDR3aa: ASRTGETGELF

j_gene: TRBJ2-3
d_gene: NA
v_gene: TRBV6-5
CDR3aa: ANRSWGHGRTDTQC

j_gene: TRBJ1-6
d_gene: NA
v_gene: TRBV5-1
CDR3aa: ASSVEGNSPLH

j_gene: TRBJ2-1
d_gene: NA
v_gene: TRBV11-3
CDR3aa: ANSLSETGANEQS

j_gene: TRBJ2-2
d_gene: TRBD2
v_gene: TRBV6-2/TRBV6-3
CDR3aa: ANSYPSGRANGELF

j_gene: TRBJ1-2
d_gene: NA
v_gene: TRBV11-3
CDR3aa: VRSLATVLDGYT

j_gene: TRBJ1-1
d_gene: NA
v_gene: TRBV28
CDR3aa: DSSLEGGNTEAF

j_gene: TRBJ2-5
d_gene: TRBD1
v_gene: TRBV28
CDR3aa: ASSPRDRRRVETQY

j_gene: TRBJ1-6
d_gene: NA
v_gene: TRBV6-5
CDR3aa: GSSSDKPPFSPLR

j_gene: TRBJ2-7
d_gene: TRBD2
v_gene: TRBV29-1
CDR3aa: NVNQGLPGVLYEQY

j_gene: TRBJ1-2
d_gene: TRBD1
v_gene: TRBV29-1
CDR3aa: NVEEGGDRAYGYT